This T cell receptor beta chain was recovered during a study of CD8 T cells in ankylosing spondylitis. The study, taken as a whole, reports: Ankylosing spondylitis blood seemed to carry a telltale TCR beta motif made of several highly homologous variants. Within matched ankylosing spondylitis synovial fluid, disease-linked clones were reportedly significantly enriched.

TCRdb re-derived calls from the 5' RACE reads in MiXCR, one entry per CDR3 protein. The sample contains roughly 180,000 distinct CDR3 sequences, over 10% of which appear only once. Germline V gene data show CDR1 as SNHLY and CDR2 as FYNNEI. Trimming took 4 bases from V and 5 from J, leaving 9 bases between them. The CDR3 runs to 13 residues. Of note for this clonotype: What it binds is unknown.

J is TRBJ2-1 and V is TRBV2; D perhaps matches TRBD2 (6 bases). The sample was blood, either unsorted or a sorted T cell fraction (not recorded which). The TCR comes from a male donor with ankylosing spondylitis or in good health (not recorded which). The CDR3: CASSVRGNNEQFF. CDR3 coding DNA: TGTGCCAGCAGTGTGCGGGGAAACAATGAGCAGTTCTTC.